These 24 T cell receptor beta chains originate from one sample sequenced in a study of tumor-infiltrating lymphocytes in primary liver carcinoma. Each 20-30 mg portion of unsorted bulk tissue served as the source for co-extraction of RNA and DNA. A primer in the constant region served to generate TCR beta cDNA from approximately 460 ng of total RNA. The TCR beta library was amplified through three nested multiplex PCR rounds in a modified ARM-PCR procedure. With TRBV1-TRBV30 forward primers and a C-beta reverse primer, the first two PCR rounds were run for approximately 10 cycles each. In TCRdb, the multiplex PCR reads were re-called with MiXCR into one record per CDR3 protein. Among 50,000 to 70,000 distinct CDR3 sequences listed, over 65% were seen once. The sequenced material came from liver tumor tissue from sampling region 2. Noted subset: tumor region T2, inferior pole. Receptors originate from a man aged 40-55 years with primary liver carcinoma and hepatitis B virus infection.

To note about this clonotype: It is likely a read error, because the conserved phenylalanine at the end of the CDR3 is missing. The CDR3 bases are TGTGCCAGCAGTCTTGTAGGGGTTGGCGGGCAGTACCTC. Its translation is CASSLVGVGGQYL. V usage is TRBV11-2 and J usage is TRBJ2-7, with TRBD1 as a possible D gene (5 bases). Germline loops: CDR1 SGHAT, CDR2 FQNNGV. V dropped 6 bases and J dropped 9 bases, with 18 bases sitting between them. The CDR3 has 13 residues.

About this clonotype itself: The junction shows a germline mismatch at one end, possibly a read error. The rearrangement uses TRBV5-5 and TRBJ2-7; weak D call: TRBD1 (7 bases). This CDR3 is 18 amino acids long. Germline CDR1 and CDR2: SGHKS and YYEKEE (reference sequence). The CDR3 DNA is TGTGCCTGCAGCTTGGAGGGCAGTCTAGGGGGCGCCGGGTACGAGCACTACTTC. This translates into CACSLEGSLGGAGYEHYF.

For this clonotype: This may be a read error: a much more frequent sequence differs by one nucleotide. This sequence joins TRBV4-3 and TRBJ2-1; tentatively, D is TRBD1 (5 bases). Germline CDR1 reads LGHNA; CDR2 reads YSLEER. This CDR3 region has 16 residues. The CDR3 coding sequence is TGCGCCAGCATCCAATTCCCCCCCCCGGCGGACAATGGGCAGTTCTTC. Its translation: CASIQFPPPADNGQFF.

Concerning this clonotype itself: The missing conserved phenylalanine or tryptophan at the end of this CDR3 makes a read error likely. The DNA is omitted, as the CDR3 cannot be located on it reliably, and the CDR3 follows TCRdb's listing. The V gene is TRBV11-2, the J gene TRBJ2-1; TRBD1 reflects the table's D call only, with no check against the DNA. The germline CDR1 and CDR2 sequences are SGHAT and FQNNGV. The CDR3 is 14 residues long, counting both termini. CDR3 sequence: CASTQWGQGNEQLL.

For this clonotype: One junction end disagrees with the germline gene, perhaps due to a read error. The J gene is TRBJ1-3, the V gene TRBV11-2; unclear D gene. Germline CDR1 is SGHAT and CDR2 is FQNNGV. The CDR3 has 15 amino acids. This chain's CDR3 is CASILREISGTTIYF. The CDR3 DNA reads TGTGCCAGCATCTTAAGGGAAATCTCTGGAACCACCATATATTTT.

On this clonotype: A read error may produce the germline difference seen at one junction end. The chain is built from TRBV5-1 and TRBJ2-7; tentatively, D is TRBD2 (6 bases). This CDR3 is 15 amino acids long. Germline CDR1 reads SGHRS; CDR2 reads YFSETQ. The CDR3 protein is CASTTTSGSSYEQHF. CDR3 sequence (DNA): TGCGCTAGCACAACGACTAGTGGGAGCTCCTACGAGCAGCACTTC.

This clonotype was seen more than once but under ten times. The chain couples TRBV29-1 to TRBJ1-2; D not certain. Germline values: CDR1 SQVTM, CDR2 ANQGSEA. The CDR3 is 11 residues long. The V end lost 1 base, the J end lost 6 bases, and 6 bases lay between the germline ends. This CDR3 reads CSVEGSDGYTF. CDR3 nucleotide sequence: TGCAGCGTTGAAGGGAGCGATGGCTACACCTTC.

Remarks on this clonotype: One end of the junction does not line up with germline, which may come from a read error. V usage is TRBV10-3 and J usage is TRBJ2-2; 9 bases fit TRBD2. Germline assignment: CDR1 ENHRY and CDR2 SYGVKD. The CDR3 has 14 amino acids. In DNA form, the CDR3 reads TGCGCCATCAGGGAGCGGGAGGACACCGGGGAGTTGTTTTTT. This gives the protein CAIREREDTGELFF.

This clonotype was picked up many times. A read error may produce the germline difference seen at one junction end. The V gene is TRBV11-1, the J gene TRBJ2-4; 7 bases align to TRBD2. CDR1 and CDR2 (germline): SGHAT, FQDESV (reference sequence). The CDR3 is 17 residues long. As DNA, the CDR3 is TGTGCCAGCAGCTTTCCCGGGACTACCGGGACCAAATACATTCAGTACTTC. It is translated as CASSFPGTTGTKYIQYF.

This chain links TRBV9 with TRBJ2-1; D is possibly TRBD2 (5 bases). CDR1 is SGDLS and CDR2 is YYNGEE in the germline V gene. The CDR3 loop spans 18 amino acids. Trimming took off 0 bases at V and 9 bases at J, with 25 bases between the two ends. The CDR3 region has the DNA TGTGCCAGCAGCGTAGCCAGGTGGTTAGCCCTGACAAGCGGTGAGCAGTTCTTC. It encodes CASSVARWLALTSGEQFF.

In the case of this clonotype: Given a much more abundant clone one base away, this may be a read error. This chain uses TRBV4-1 with TRBJ1-2; D not resolved. The V end was cut by 7 bases, the J end by 2 bases, with 14 bases between. The CDR3 has 14 amino acids. Germline V CDR1 and CDR2: MGHRA, YSYEKL. CDR3 coding DNA: TGCGCCAGCATCCATCAGGACGGGAACTATGGCTACACCTTC. The encoded protein is CASIHQDGNYGYTF.

Concerning this clonotype: One junction end disagrees with the germline gene, perhaps due to a read error. CDR3: CACSSKREPDTQYF. CDR3 DNA sequence: TGTGCCTGCAGCTCCAAGCGGGAACCAGATACGCAGTACTTT. This chain uses TRBV6-2 or TRBV6-3 with TRBJ2-3; 7 bases fit TRBD2. The V gene's germline CDR1 is MNHEY and CDR2 SVGEGT. CDR3 size: 14 residues.

Comment on this clonotype: Germline is not matched at one junction end, which may reflect a read error. The chain combines TRBV10-3 with TRBJ2-6; D possibly uses TRBD1 or TRBD2 (5 bases each). The CDR3 totals 15 residues. From germline, CDR1 is ENHRY and CDR2 SYGVKD. The CDR3 protein is CANSEQGPGANVPTF. The CDR3 DNA reads TGTGCCAACAGTGAGCAGGGACCTGGGGCCAACGTCCCGACTTTC.

As for this clonotype: The junction shows a germline mismatch at one end, possibly a read error. The DNA of the CDR3 is TGTACCAGCAGCTTATGGACAGGGCTTACTGGGACCAACGTCCTGACTTTC. It translates to CTSSLWTGLTGTNVLTF. V gene TRBV5-5 combines with J gene TRBJ2-6, with 8 nucleotides matching TRBD1. Germline V lookup: CDR1 SGHKS, CDR2 YYEKEE (reference sequence). The CDR3 has 17 amino acids.

Of note for this clonotype: The junction does not match germline at one end; this may be a read error. The chain couples TRBV5-5 to TRBJ1-1; D call uncertain. This CDR3 spans 15 amino acids. Germline V gives CDR1 SGHKS, CDR2 YYEKEE (reference sequence). This CDR3 reads CTSSHKGERYTEAFF. The DNA of the CDR3 is TGTACCAGCAGCCATAAGGGTGAGCGATACACTGAAGCTTTCTTT.

This clonotype was recorded a few times. The rearrangement uses TRBV7-9 and TRBJ2-2; D is possibly TRBD1 (6 bases). Trimming shortened V by 2 bases and J by 4 bases, and 20 bases separated the two germline ends. The CDR3 spans 18 residues. The germline CDR1 and CDR2 sequences are SEHNR and FQNEAQ (reference sequence). CDR3 residues: CASSLPQGTGPSTGELFF. The CDR3 DNA sequence: TGTGCCAGCAGCTTACCCCAGGGAACAGGGCCGAGCACCGGGGAGCTGTTTTTT.

Details on this clonotype: A read error is likely, as this CDR3 ends without the conserved phenylalanine or tryptophan. The chain recombines TRBV12-3 or TRBV12-4 with TRBJ2-3; 7 bases map to TRBD1. The CDR3 contains 14 residues. The CDR3 region is CACRGTPSTDTQYL. The CDR3 coding sequence is TGTGCCTGCAGGGGGACCCCTAGCACAGATACGCAGTATCTT.

Details on this clonotype: The germline gene is not matched at one end of the junction; a read error may be the cause. The chain uses TRBV11-2 and TRBJ2-1; TRBD2 matches at 8 bases. This CDR3 comprises 13 residues. The germline CDR1 and CDR2 sequences are SGHAT and FQNNGV. As DNA, the CDR3 is TGTGCCAGAAGCTTAGGACTAGCCGGTGAGCAGTTCTTC. Translated, it gives CARSLGLAGEQFF.

The CDR3 region is CASSPGVGTQYF. The CDR3 DNA reads TGTGCCAGCAGCCCGGGTGTTGGTACGCAGTATTTT. J is TRBJ2-3 and V is TRBV11-2; unclear D gene. Trimming shortened V by 5 bases and J by 8 bases, and 11 bases separated the two germline ends. The CDR3 contains 12 residues. CDR1 SGHAT and CDR2 FQNNGV come from the germline V gene.

As for this clonotype: One end of the junction varies from germline; a read error may be responsible. The chain combines TRBV30 with TRBJ2-1; TRBD2 matches at 11 bases. Germline loops: CDR1 GTSNPN, CDR2 SVGIG (reference sequence). The CDR3 spans 18 residues. CDR3 bases: TGTGCCTGGAGAGGGGATACTAGCGGGAGCTTATGGCCGAATGATCAGTTCTTC. Its translation: CAWRGDTSGSLWPNDQFF. The full variable domain, in which reference TRBV30 and TRBJ2-1 provide the parts outside the CDR3, is SQTIHQWPATLVQPVGSPLSLECTVEGTSNPNLYWYRQAAGRGLQLLFYSVGIGQISSEVPQNLSASRPQDRQFILSSKKLLLSDSGFYLCAWRGDTSGSLWPNDQFFGPGTRLTVL.

The J gene is TRBJ2-1, the V gene TRBV6-6; D could derive from TRBD1 or TRBD2 (5 bases each). Trimming took 8 bases from V and 4 from J, leaving 15 bases between them. CDR1 is MNHNY, CDR2 SVGAGI, per germline (reference sequence). The CDR3 runs 14 residues. The CDR3 region has the DNA TGTGCCAGCTTGCCGACCGAGGGGTACAATGAGCAGTTCTTC. Its translation: CASLPTEGYNEQFF.

To note about this clonotype: Sequence at one end of the junction differs from germline and may be a read error. The chain recombines TRBV6-5 with TRBJ1-2; weak D call: TRBD1 (5 bases). The CDR3 has 12 residues. The V gene's germline CDR1 is MNHEY and CDR2 SVGAGI. The CDR3 reads CASTPGFRGYAF. CDR3 nucleotides: TGTGCCAGCACACCAGGGTTTCGGGGCTACGCCTTC.

The chain recombines TRBV4-3 with TRBJ1-2; D might be TRBD1 (5 bases). V was clipped by 0 bases and J by 2 bases, with 19 bases between them. The germline gives CDR1 LGHNA, CDR2 YSLEER. CDR3 length: 18 residues. The chain's CDR3 is CASSQDEGTGTRNYGYTF. The CDR3 DNA sequence: TGCGCCAGCAGCCAAGATGAAGGGACGGGTACGAGGAACTATGGCTACACCTTC.

There are many counts of this clonotype. The gene calls are TRBV11-2 and TRBJ1-2; D gene unclear. Germline V lookup: CDR1 SGHAT, CDR2 FQNNGV. Trimming stripped 1 base from V and 0 bases from J, with 9 bases between. This CDR3 is 15 amino acids long. CDR3 residues: CASSLVPDANYGYTF. The DNA of the CDR3 is TGTGCCAGCAGCTTAGTACCCGATGCTAACTATGGCTACACCTTC. Complete variable domain (other parts from reference TRBV11-2 and TRBJ1-2): EAGVAQSPRYKIIEKRQSVAFWCNPISGHATLYWYQQILGQGPKLLIQFQNNGVVDDSQLPKDRFSAERLKGVDSTLKIQPAKLEDSAVYLCASSLVPDANYGYTFGSGTRLTVV.